This T cell receptor (beta chain) was captured in a study of blood T cell repertoires in COVID-19. The overall study: Collection of acute and convalescent COVID-19 samples took place in the United States, Italy and Spain.

This CDR3 has 15 amino acids. From germline, CDR1 is MNHEY and CDR2 SMNVEV (reference sequence). V lost 5 bases and J lost 2; bases outside the gene matches: 9. Method: immunoSEQ multiplex PCR; TCRdb's copy keeps in-frame clones and lacks some. Of approximately 210,000 clones listed, 82% are singletons. The specimen sequenced was peripheral blood. This sequence joins TRBV27 and TRBJ2-7, with 7 bases identical to TRBD2. This TCR was sampled from a middle-aged woman with acute or convalescent COVID-19. The CDR3 DNA is TGTGCCAGCAGTGCGGCACTAGCGTATCCCTACGAGCAGTACTTC. This codes for CASSAALAYPYEQYF.